A selection of T cell receptor beta chains follows, all from one sample in a study of blood T cell repertoires in COVID-19. TCRdb keeps only in-frame clones here, not all; method: immunoSEQ multiplex PCR. This table has 250,000 to 300,000 clones, around nine tenths appearing once. The sequenced sample was peripheral blood. The receptors shown here come from a man aged 30-40 years with active or convalescent COVID-19. CDR3s include the opening cysteine and the closing phenylalanine or tryptophan. A D gene is named only where the DNA matches it firmly. Clone size is given for some rows only: seen once, a few or many times, or a class if the clone is expanded.

clone_size j_call d_call v_call cdr3_nt cdr3_aa
- TRBJ1-5 - TRBV4-1 TGCGCCAGCAGCCCCTGGAACCAACAGACCCAGCCCCAGCATTTT CASSPWNQQTQPQHF
- TRBJ1-5 - TRBV2 TGTGCCAGCACTCGGGAGACTAATCAGCCCCAGCATTTT CASTRETNQPQHF
few TRBJ2-1 - TRBV28 TGTGCCAGCAGTTTAAGCGGTAATGAGCAGTTCTTC CASSLSGNEQFF
- TRBJ1-2 - TRBV10-2 TGCGCCAGCCTCCTCGTGGGCAGCCTGGGCTACACCTTC CASLLVGSLGYTF
- TRBJ2-1 - TRBV19 TGTGCCAGTAGTATAGCTGCGGGAAGCTCCTACAATGAGCAGTTCTTC CASSIAAGSSYNEQFF
- TRBJ1-5 - TRBV7-2 TGTGCCAGCAGCTTAGCTATCCATCAGCCCCAGCATTTT CASSLAIHQPQHF
- TRBJ2-2 TRBD2 TRBV5-3 TGTGCCAGAAGCTCGAATAGCGGGGGGGCCGTGGAGCTGTTTTTT CARSSNSGGAVELFF
- TRBJ2-3 TRBD2 TRBV2 TGTGCCAGCAGTGAACTTTCGGGACTAGCGGGGGGGCCGACAGATACGCAGTATTTT CASSELSGLAGGPTDTQYF
- TRBJ1-1 TRBD1 TRBV5-1 TGCGCCAGCAGCACCAAACAGGGGATGAACACTGAAGCTTTCTTT CASSTKQGMNTEAFF
- TRBJ1-2 - TRBV29-1 TGCAGCGTTGGTCTGGAGGCGGGCTACACCTTC CSVGLEAGYTF
few TRBJ1-1 - TRBV15 TGTGCCACCAGCAGAGTGTCGGGAAGTCACGCTGAAGCTTTCTTT CATSRVSGSHAEAFF
- TRBJ1-1 - TRBV6-4 TGTGCCAGCAGTAGTCAGGCGAACACTGAAGCTTTCTTT CASSSQANTEAFF
- TRBJ2-7 - TRBV18 TGTGCCAGCTCACCACTCCTCGGCCAGGCCCCCTACGAGCAGTACTTC CASSPLLGQAPYEQYF
- TRBJ2-2 TRBD1 TRBV9 TGTGCCAGCAGCGTAAGGACAGGGGACACCGGGGAGCTGTTTTTT CASSVRTGDTGELFF
once TRBJ1-6 - TRBV4-1 TGCGCCAGCAGCCAATTCGACACCTTGAGCTCCTATAATTCACCCCTCCACTTT CASSQFDTLSSYNSPLHF
- TRBJ1-2 TRBD1 TRBV5-6 TGTGCCAGCAGCTTAGGGGGGACAGGGGGCGCCGGTGGCTACACCTTC CASSLGGTGGAGGYTF
- TRBJ1-1 - TRBV20-1 TGCAGTGCTAGAGGTCAGACTGAAGCTTTCTTT CSARGQTEAFF
- TRBJ2-1 - TRBV6-6 TGTGCCAGCAGCTACGTAGTGGGAGGTGAGCAGTTCTTC CASSYVVGGEQFF
- TRBJ1-3 TRBD1 TRBV9 TGTGCCAGCAGCGTATCCGGCAGGGGGTCCGGAAACACCATATATTTT CASSVSGRGSGNTIYF
- TRBJ2-2 TRBD2 TRBV5-1 TGCGCCAGCAGCTGGACGGGACTAGCGGGGGGACCCAACACCGGGGAGCTGTTTTTT CASSWTGLAGGPNTGELFF
- TRBJ2-1 - TRBV27 TGTGCCAGCAGTTTAGAACACGGGGTTAATGAGCAGTTCTTC CASSLEHGVNEQFF
- TRBJ1-3 TRBD1 TRBV9 TGTGCCAGCAGCCCGCGGGGACAGGGGTCTGGAAACACCATATATTTT CASSPRGQGSGNTIYF
- TRBJ1-3 - TRBV24-1 TGTGCCACCATCTGGGAGGGGCTCAGTGGAAACACCATATATTTT CATIWEGLSGNTIYF
once TRBJ1-1 - TRBV6-6 TGTGCCAGCAGTCTTGGTTCGACTACTTCCAGAAACACTGAAGCTTTCTTT CASSLGSTTSRNTEAFF
- TRBJ1-6 TRBD1 TRBV7-9 TGTGCCAGCAGCTTACCCCCGGGACAGGGACTTGATAATTCACCCCTCCACTTT CASSLPPGQGLDNSPLHF
- TRBJ2-1 - TRBV12-3/TRBV12-4 TGTGCCAGCAGCCTCCCCCCCAATGAGCAGTTCTTC CASSLPPNEQFF
- TRBJ1-2 TRBD1 TRBV2 TGTGCCAGCACCCAGGACAGGGCGTACTATGGCTACACCTTC CASTQDRAYYGYTF
- TRBJ2-7 - TRBV19 TGTGCCAGTAGCCAGGGCTACGAGCAGTACTTC CASSQGYEQYF
few TRBJ1-5 TRBD1 TRBV7-9 TGTGCCAAGAACCGGGACAGGGGGTTGGGGCAGCCCCAGCATTTT CAKNRDRGLGQPQHF
- TRBJ2-5 TRBD1 TRBV11-1 TGTGCCAGCAGCACACAGGGGTCGGGGGAGACCCAGTACTTC CASSTQGSGETQYF
- TRBJ1-1 - TRBV19 TGTGCCAGTAGTATAGACGGCAGGGTATTCGCTTTCTTT CASSIDGRVFAFF
- TRBJ1-1 TRBD1 TRBV27 TGTGCCAGCAGGCCCAGGGGGATGTCTGAAGCTTTCTTT CASRPRGMSEAFF